Listed below are T cell receptor beta chains from one sample, sequenced in a study of blood T cell repertoires in COVID-19. Profiled with immunoSEQ multiplex PCR; TCRdb holds only in-frame clones, not every one. Of 220,000 or so clones listed, about 85% were seen once; the top ten hold roughly 10%. Sequencing was carried out using peripheral blood. The receptors shown here come from a woman aged 50 to 65 with COVID-19, enrolled during active disease. CDR3s include the opening cysteine and the closing phenylalanine or tryptophan.

V gene	J gene	CDR3 protein
TRBV6-6	TRBJ2-3	CASKQAISTDTQYF
TRBV3-1/TRBV3-2	TRBJ2-3	CASSQLRGGGTDTQYF
TRBV10-3	TRBJ2-1	CAISESAGSNEQFF
TRBV9	TRBJ1-4	CASSPQGTSGKLFF
TRBV15	TRBJ1-6	CATSIPGQGSSPLHF
TRBV14	TRBJ1-6	CASSYPGANSPLHF
TRBV4-1	TRBJ2-1	CASSQDKQTDEQFF
TRBV2	TRBJ1-1	CASSVAGRGRTEAFF
TRBV19	TRBJ2-2	CASKEGAGQTGELFF
TRBV28	TRBJ2-1	CASRLTGGNEQFF
TRBV29-1	TRBJ1-4	CSVEVGDRVEKLFF
TRBV6-1	TRBJ1-6	CASSEAGEGKSPLHF
TRBV5-1	TRBJ2-1	CASSLSSGSYEQFF
TRBV7-2	TRBJ1-2	CASSLAGGQSNYGYTF
TRBV20-1	TRBJ2-7	CSAPHGDEQYF
TRBV6-2/TRBV6-3	TRBJ1-2	CASSKKGARDGYTF
TRBV3-1/TRBV3-2	TRBJ1-2	CASSLGQGVTGGYTF
TRBV28	TRBJ1-4	CASRTDSGNEKLFF
TRBV5-1	TRBJ1-2	CASSPGQNYGYTF
TRBV19	TRBJ2-5	CASSIGTGGLKETQYF
TRBV13	TRBJ2-7	CASSLNGGAVYEQYF
TRBV2	TRBJ2-3	CASSEGATSIDTQYF
TRBV6-2/TRBV6-3	TRBJ2-5	CASSSRQLARGETQYF
TRBV19	TRBJ1-2	CASGTGVNYGYTF
TRBV5-1	TRBJ1-2	CASSLQASGYTF